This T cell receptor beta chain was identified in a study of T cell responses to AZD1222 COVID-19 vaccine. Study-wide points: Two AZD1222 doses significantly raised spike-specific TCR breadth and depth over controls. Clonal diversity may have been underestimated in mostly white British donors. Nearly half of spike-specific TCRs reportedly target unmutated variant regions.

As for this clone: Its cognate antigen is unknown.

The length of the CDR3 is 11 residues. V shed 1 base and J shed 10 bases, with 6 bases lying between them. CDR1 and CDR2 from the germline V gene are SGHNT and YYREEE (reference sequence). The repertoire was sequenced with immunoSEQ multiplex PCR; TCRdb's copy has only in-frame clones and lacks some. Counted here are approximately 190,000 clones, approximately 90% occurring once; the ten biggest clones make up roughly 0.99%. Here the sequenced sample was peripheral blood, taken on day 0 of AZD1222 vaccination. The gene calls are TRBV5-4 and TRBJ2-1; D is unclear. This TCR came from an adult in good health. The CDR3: CASSLLREQFF. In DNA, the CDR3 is TGTGCCAGCAGCTTGTTACGGGAGCAGTTCTTC.